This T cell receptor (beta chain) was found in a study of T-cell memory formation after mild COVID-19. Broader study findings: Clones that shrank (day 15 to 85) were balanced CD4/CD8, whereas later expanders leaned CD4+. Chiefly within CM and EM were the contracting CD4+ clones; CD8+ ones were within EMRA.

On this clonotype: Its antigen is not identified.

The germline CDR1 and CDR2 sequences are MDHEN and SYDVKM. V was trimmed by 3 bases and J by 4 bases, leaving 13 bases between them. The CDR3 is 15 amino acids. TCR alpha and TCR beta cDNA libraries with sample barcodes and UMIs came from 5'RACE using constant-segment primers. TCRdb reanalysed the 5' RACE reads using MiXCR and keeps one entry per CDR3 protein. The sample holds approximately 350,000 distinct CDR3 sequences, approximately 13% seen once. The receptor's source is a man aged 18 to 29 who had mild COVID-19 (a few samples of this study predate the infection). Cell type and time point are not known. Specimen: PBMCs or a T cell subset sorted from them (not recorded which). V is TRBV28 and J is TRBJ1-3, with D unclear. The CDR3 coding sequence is TGTGCCAGCAGTTTGGTACCGGCGGGGGGAAACACCATATATTTT. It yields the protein CASSLVPAGGNTIYF.